The 2 T cell receptor beta chains presented below share a single source sample, sequenced in a study of cytomegalovirus exposure and HLA in healthy donors. Use of 60 Vbeta and 13 Jbeta primers characterized the PCR. The table came from immunoSEQ multiplex PCR; TCRdb's copy has only in-frame clones and leaves some out. The data show more than 100,000 clones, 75% to 90% seen once. Sequencing was done on a sample of PBMCs. The receptors shown here come from a woman aged 45-65 years in good health and CMV-seropositive.

This sequence joins TRBV30 and TRBJ2-1, with D possibly being TRBD2 (5 bases). CDR3 size: 14 residues. With 3 bases removed from V and 3 bases from J, the gap between germline ends came to 12 bases. The germline V gene has CDR1 GTSNPN and CDR2 SVGIG (reference sequence). CDR3 residues: CAWRKRDHYNEQFF. For the CDR3, the DNA is TGTGCCTGGAGGAAACGGGATCACTACAATGAGCAGTTCTTC.

The J gene is TRBJ1-1, the V gene TRBV9, with D tentatively TRBD1 (6 bases). Germline loops: CDR1 SGDLS, CDR2 YYNGEE. The CDR3 is 14 residues long. V lost 6 bases and J lost 4, with 16 bases in between. Here the CDR3 DNA reads TGTGCCAGCACCCTACAGGGATCGGGCACTGAAGCTTTCTTT. This translates into CASTLQGSGTEAFF. Variable domain in full (rest from reference TRBV9 and TRBJ1-1): DSGVTQTPKHLITATGQRVTLRCSPRSGDLSVYWYQQSLDQGLQFLIQYYNGEERAKGNILERFSAQQFPDLHSELNLSSLELGDSALYFCASTLQGSGTEAFFGQGTRLTVV.